This T cell receptor beta chain was captured in a study of metastatic and nonmetastatic thyroid tumors. Broader study findings: Versus benign nodules, malignant thyroid tumors reportedly had significantly higher TCR beta diversity, in blood and tumor.

Patients were all untreated before their thyroid surgery. This clone was seen many times. The antigen is unknown. The CDR3 spans 14 residues. Trimming cost V 5 bases and J 2 bases, with 10 bases left between them. Germline V gene lookup returns CDR1 LNHDA and CDR2 SQIVND (reference sequence). Authors' analysis steps: For papillary thyroid cancer, a distant-metastasis classifier was constructed from CDR3 differences observed across clinicopathological groups. TCRdb reprocessed the PCR reads using MiXCR. TCRdb assigned the V and J calls; the authors' analysis was not used. There are approximately 30,000 clones in the sample; approximately 7.4% occur only once, and 35% to 50% lies in the top ten.

The J gene is TRBJ1-5, the V gene TRBV19, with D perhaps matching TRBD1 (5 bases). The receptor was derived from a female donor with papillary thyroid cancer or a benign thyroid nodule (not recorded which). Some clones in this sample may be carry-over from other donors' samples. The specimen was blood. The CDR3 loop reads CASSLRGGNQPQHF. The CDR3 DNA is TGTGCCAGTAGTCTTCGAGGGGGCAATCAGCCCCAGCATTTT.